This entry lists 31 T cell receptor beta chains sequenced from one sample in a study of cytomegalovirus exposure and HLA in healthy donors. Assay: immunoSEQ multiplex PCR; the TCRdb copy retains only in-frame clones and omits some. Of 250,000 to 400,000 clones listed, approximately 90% are singletons. Sequencing was carried out using PBMCs. The receptors originated from a woman aged 25 to 39 in good health and CMV-seropositive.

The genes are TRBV6-5 and TRBJ1-5; D is undetermined. The CDR3 extends over 13 amino acids. Trimming left V 6 bases short and J 6 bases short, with 12 bases between. Germline V gene data show CDR1 as MNHEY and CDR2 as SVGAGI. In DNA form, the CDR3 reads TGTGCCAGCAGCTATTCGTACCGTCAGCCCCAGCATTTT. Amino acids: CASSYSYRQPQHF.

CDR3 in amino acids: CSVEDRQNEQFF. CDR3 in DNA: TGCAGCGTTGAGGACAGGCAAAATGAGCAGTTCTTC. This rearrangement joins TRBV29-1 to TRBJ2-1; 7 bases are shared with TRBD1. The CDR3 consists of 12 residues. The V and J ends lost 3 bases and 7 bases, in that order; junction bases with no gene match: 3. Germline lookup yields CDR1 SQVTM and CDR2 ANQGSEA.

The rearrangement uses TRBV4-3 and TRBJ2-1; 8 positions match TRBD2. Germline trimming cut 0 bases from V and 3 bases from J; bases unmatched to any gene: 7. This CDR3 has 17 amino acids. The V gene's germline CDR1 is LGHNA and CDR2 YSLEER. CDR3 nucleotide sequence: TGCGCCAGCAGCCAAGATAGCGGGACCAATTTCTACAATGAGCAGTTCTTC. It specifies CASSQDSGTNFYNEQFF.

This chain links TRBV10-3 with TRBJ2-7; the match to TRBD2 covers 8 bases. This CDR3 spans 14 amino acids. Trimming cost V 4 bases and J 0 bases; bases outside gene matches: 2. The germline gives CDR1 ENHRY, CDR2 SYGVKD. The CDR3: CAISGSGSSYEQYF. The CDR3 DNA sequence: TGTGCCATCAGTGGAAGCGGGAGCTCCTACGAGCAGTACTTC.

J is TRBJ2-5 and V is TRBV7-2; D not resolved. Germline CDR1 and CDR2: SGHTA and FQGNSA. The V end was cut by 5 bases, the J end by 3 bases, with 13 bases between. CDR3 length: 14 residues. The CDR3 DNA sequence: TGTGCCAGCAGCCATAATTTTGGGAAAGAGACCCAGTACTTC. It is translated as CASSHNFGKETQYF.

This clone was counted a few times. The J gene is TRBJ2-3, the V gene TRBV19, with 8 bases matching TRBD2. Germline V lookup: CDR1 LNHDA, CDR2 SQIVND (reference sequence). Trimming cost V 5 bases and J 3 bases; bases outside gene matches: 7. The CDR3 runs to 15 residues. CDR3 sequence: CASSDEREPTDTQYF. The CDR3 nucleotides are TGTGCCAGTAGTGACGAGCGGGAGCCTACAGATACGCAGTATTTT.

The chain employs TRBV27 and TRBJ2-6; 9 bases are shared with TRBD1. This CDR3 is 16 amino acids long. V shed 5 bases, J shed 2 bases, and the junction held 4 bases outside the gene matches. CDR1 and CDR2 from the germline V gene are MNHEY and SMNVEV (reference sequence). CDR3 in amino acids: CASSGRTGAGANVLTF. The CDR3 DNA reads TGTGCCAGCAGTGGAAGGACAGGGGCTGGGGCCAACGTCCTGACTTTC.

The chain is built from TRBV18 and TRBJ1-6, with D perhaps matching TRBD1 (5 bases). Germline loops: CDR1 KGHSH, CDR2 LQKENI. The CDR3 loop spans 15 amino acids. Trimming removed 5 bases from V and 13 bases from J, with 21 bases in between. This CDR3 is CASSARDGVLRPLHF. The CDR3 coding sequence is TGTGCCAGCTCAGCCCGGGACGGGGTACTAAGGCCCCTCCACTTT.

CDR3 sequence: CASSLGKVNYGYTF. The DNA of the CDR3 is TGCGCCAGCAGCTTGGGGAAGGTTAACTATGGCTACACCTTC. V gene TRBV5-1 combines with J gene TRBJ1-2, with D uncertain. The germline CDR1 and CDR2 sequences are SGHRS and YFSETQ. There are 14 residues in the CDR3. Trimming stripped 0 bases from V and 1 base from J, with 7 bases between.

The chain employs TRBV19 and TRBJ2-1; 9 nucleotides agree with TRBD1. There are 10 residues in the CDR3. CDR1 is LNHDA and CDR2 is SQIVND in the germline V gene (reference sequence). After removal of 6 bases from V and 15 bases from J, the junction contained 3 bases not matched to a gene. DNA for the CDR3: TGTGCCAGTAGAGGGACAGGGTGGTTCTTC. It is translated as CASRGTGWFF.

The gene calls are TRBV7-3 and TRBJ2-2; the D gene is possibly TRBD1 (5 bases). Trimming left V 5 bases short and J 2 bases short, with 9 bases between. The germline V gene has CDR1 SGHTA and CDR2 FQGTGA. This CDR3 has 14 residues. This CDR3 reads CASSLQGNTGELFF. The CDR3 DNA reads TGTGCCAGCAGCCTTCAGGGTAACACCGGGGAGCTGTTTTTT.

This chain uses TRBV27 with TRBJ2-1, with 13 bases aligning to TRBD2. The CDR3 runs to 17 residues. The J segment lost 5 bases and the V segment lost 0 bases, leaving 4 bases of the junction unmatched. Germline CDR1 and CDR2: MNHEY and SMNVEV (reference sequence). The CDR3 protein is CASSLSLGTSGNNEQFF. Written as DNA, the CDR3 is TGTGCCAGCAGTTTATCTTTAGGGACTAGCGGGAACAATGAGCAGTTCTTC.

The chain couples TRBV6-1 to TRBJ1-4; a weak D match, TRBD1 (5 bases). The CDR3 sequence is 16 residues long. V lost 2 bases, J lost 4 bases, and 14 bases lay in between. Germline CDR1 and CDR2: MNHNS and SASEGT. This CDR3 reads CASSELGGSLNEKLFF. DNA for the CDR3: TGTGCCAGCAGTGAATTGGGGGGTTCCCTTAATGAAAAACTGTTTTTT.

This rearrangement joins TRBV4-1 to TRBJ2-2; 7 nucleotides agree with TRBD2. Per germline, CDR1 MGHRA and CDR2 YSYEKL. The trim removed 0 bases at V and 4 bases at J, leaving 5 bases unmatched. The CDR3 has 16 amino acids. The CDR3 nucleotides are TGCGCCAGCAGCCAAGACCCACTAGCGAGCACCGGGGAGCTGTTTTTT. This gives the protein CASSQDPLASTGELFF.

The gene calls are TRBV27 and TRBJ2-7; 11 bases map to TRBD2. This CDR3 has 16 residues. The ends lost 2 bases at V and 0 bases at J; junction bases unmatched: 3. Germline V CDR1 and CDR2: MNHEY, SMNVEV (reference sequence). CDR3 DNA: TGTGCCAGCAGTTTAGGCGGACTAGCGGGCTCCTACGAGCAGTACTTC. Translation gives CASSLGGLAGSYEQYF.

This chain links TRBV5-4 with TRBJ2-1; 8 nucleotides line up with TRBD2. The CDR3 runs 17 residues. The V gene end was trimmed by 6 bases and the J gene end by 8 bases; junction bases not matched to a gene: 19. Germline V gene data show CDR1 as SGHNT and CDR2 as YYREEE (reference sequence). Here the CDR3 DNA reads TGTGCCAGCACCCATTTGCAACCTAGCGGGTTCCAAGATGAGCAGTTCTTC. It specifies CASTHLQPSGFQDEQFF.

The V gene is TRBV19, the J gene TRBJ2-7; D remains ambiguous. Germline CDR1 is LNHDA and CDR2 is SQIVND (reference sequence). The CDR3 has 15 residues. Trimming cost V 0 bases and J 1 base, with 10 bases left between them. This chain's CDR3 is CASSIDLLSSYEQYF. In nucleotides, the CDR3 is TGTGCCAGTAGTATAGATCTCCTGAGTTCCTACGAGCAGTACTTC.

This clone showed up just once. The V and J genes are TRBV9 and TRBJ2-3, with 10 bases matching TRBD1. The trim removed 4 bases at V and 2 bases at J, leaving 16 bases unmatched. The CDR3 has 19 amino acids. CDR1 is SGDLS, CDR2 YYNGEE, per germline. CDR3 in DNA: TGTGCCAGCAGCCTACACACCCTTTGGGGACAGGGGATCACAGATACGCAGTATTTT. It is translated as CASSLHTLWGQGITDTQYF.

This clone was seen a few times. The J gene is TRBJ2-1, the V gene TRBV9; 7 bases map to TRBD1. This CDR3 comprises 13 residues. Germline assignment: CDR1 SGDLS and CDR2 YYNGEE. The V segment lost 0 bases and the J segment 7 bases; nucleotides outside the gene matches: 1. CDR3 sequence: CASSVGDRNEQFF. In nucleotides, the CDR3 is TGTGCCAGCAGCGTAGGGGACAGAAATGAGCAGTTCTTC. Full variable domain (rest looked up from reference TRBV9 and TRBJ2-1): DSGVTQTPKHLITATGQRVTLRCSPRSGDLSVYWYQQSLDQGLQFLIQYYNGEERAKGNILERFSAQQFPDLHSELNLSSLELGDSALYFCASSVGDRNEQFFGPGTRLTVL.

This clone was observed a single time. This rearrangement joins TRBV7-2 to TRBJ2-2; perhaps TRBD2 as D (5 bases). The germline V gene encodes CDR1 SGHTA and CDR2 FQGNSA. Trimming took off 5 bases at V and 3 bases at J, with 16 bases between the two ends. This CDR3 spans 16 amino acids. The CDR3 sequence: CASSVLLASYTGELFF. The CDR3 DNA sequence: TGTGCCAGCAGCGTACTCCTAGCTTCCTACACCGGGGAGCTGTTTTTT.

The rearrangement links TRBV27 to TRBJ1-1; D is undetermined. The germline gives CDR1 MNHEY, CDR2 SMNVEV (reference sequence). Trimming pared 0 bases from V and 7 bases from J, leaving 12 bases between. This CDR3 is 14 amino acids long. CDR3 loop: CASSLSRDNGEAFF. In DNA form, the CDR3 reads TGTGCCAGCAGTTTATCTCGCGATAACGGTGAAGCTTTCTTT.

CDR3 region: CAWSMAGSTDTQYF. The CDR3 DNA reads TGTGCCTGGAGTATGGCGGGGAGCACAGATACGCAGTATTTT. J is TRBJ2-3 and V is TRBV30, with a weak D call TRBD2 (6 bases). This CDR3 is 14 amino acids long. Germline V CDR1 and CDR2: GTSNPN, SVGIG (reference sequence). The V and J ends lost 2 bases and 0 bases respectively, with 9 bases between them.

The chain has TRBV19 and TRBJ2-7; TRBD1 matches at 10 bases. CDR3 length equals 13 residues. With 9 bases clipped from V and 4 bases from J, the junction kept 6 bases outside the gene matches. Germline-derived CDR1 and CDR2 are LNHDA and SQIVND (reference sequence). Here the CDR3 DNA reads TGTGCCAGCGGGGACAGGGGAAGGTACGAGCAGTACTTC. Translated, it gives CASGDRGRYEQYF.

The genes are TRBV5-1 and TRBJ1-6, with D possibly being TRBD1 (5 bases). The CDR3 consists of 13 residues. Germline V lookup: CDR1 SGHRS, CDR2 YFSETQ. With 0 bases removed from V and 16 bases from J, the gap between germline ends came to 14 bases. In DNA, the CDR3 is TGCGCCAGCAGCTTGGGAGGGGCGCGAAGGCTCCACTTT. The encoded protein is CASSLGGARRLHF.

The CDR3 reads CASSYQGSPYEQYF. For the CDR3, the DNA is TGTGCCAGCAGTTACCAGGGGTCCCCCTACGAGCAGTACTTC. The chain is built from TRBV6-6 and TRBJ2-7; possible D gene TRBD1, 6 bases. The CDR3 sequence is 14 residues long. In germline, CDR1 is MNHNY, CDR2 SVGAGI (reference sequence). V was pared by 2 bases and J by 2 bases, with 10 bases between.

This clone has only one observation. This chain joins TRBV5-6 and TRBJ1-3, with 9 bases fitting TRBD1. There are 17 residues in the CDR3. V trimming: 2 bases; J trimming: 0 bases; junction bases outside the gene matches: 6. Germline V gene sequence: CDR1 SGHDT, CDR2 YYEEEE. The CDR3 nucleotides read TGTGCCAGCAGCTTACCAGGGACAGGGCACTCTGGAAACACCATATATTTT. This encodes CASSLPGTGHSGNTIYF.

The chain is built from TRBV5-6 and TRBJ2-1, with TRBD1 matching over 9 bases. CDR1 and CDR2 (germline): SGHDT, YYEEEE. V trimming: 3 bases; J trimming: 2 bases; junction bases outside the gene matches: 0. The CDR3 runs 14 residues. The CDR3 bases are TGTGCCAGCAGCTGGACAGGGGCCTACAATGAGCAGTTCTTC. Translation gives CASSWTGAYNEQFF.

The table lists this clone with a few counts. CDR3 in amino acids: CASSAGGEQYF. Written as DNA, the CDR3 is TGTGCCAGCAGCGCCGGGGGCGAGCAGTACTTC. This rearrangement joins TRBV9 to TRBJ2-7, with D perhaps TRBD2 (6 bases). The CDR3 is 11 amino acids. CDR1 and CDR2 (germline): SGDLS, YYNGEE. Trimming took off 3 bases at V and 6 bases at J, with 7 bases between the two ends.

This rearrangement joins TRBV6-1 to TRBJ2-1; no reliable D call. Germline lookup yields CDR1 MNHNS and CDR2 SASEGT. V lost 3 bases, J lost 7 bases, and 4 bases lay in between. The length of the CDR3 is 11 residues. In nucleotides, the CDR3 is TGTGCCAGCAGTGACGGGAATGAGCAGTTCTTC. This translates into CASSDGNEQFF.

This clone is a singleton in its sample. J is TRBJ2-3 and V is TRBV28; D possibly corresponds to TRBD2 (6 bases). Per the germline V gene, CDR1 is MDHEN and CDR2 is SYDVKM. CDR3 length equals 15 residues. Trimming left V 4 bases short and J 5 bases short, with 16 bases between. In DNA form, the CDR3 reads TGTGCCAGCAGTTCTGGCGGGACGCGTAAAGATACGCAGTATTTT. Protein: CASSSGGTRKDTQYF.

This sequence joins TRBV29-1 and TRBJ2-2, with TRBD2 matching 11 bases. J gave up 6 bases and V 3 bases, and 9 bases lay outside the gene matches. Germline-derived CDR1 and CDR2 are SQVTM and ANQGSEA. This CDR3 has 16 residues. The CDR3 region is CSVDVAGGPMSGELFF. CDR3 nucleotides: TGCAGCGTTGACGTAGCGGGGGGGCCTATGTCCGGGGAGCTGTTTTTT.